In this sample, the clone carrying this T cell receptor beta chain turned up once. The antigen remains unidentified. The CDR3 consists of 17 residues. CDR1 is MNHEY and CDR2 is SMNVEV in the germline V gene (reference sequence). The V gene lost 5 bases and the J gene lost 3 bases, with 20 bases spanning the gap. The source of the sample is a study of T cell responses to AZD1222 COVID-19 vaccine. Findings and limits, study-wide: CD4 TCRs linked to vaccination spanned spike, dominating at 160-218 and 743-854.

Assay used: immunoSEQ multiplex PCR; TCRdb lists only in-frame clones, some missing. This table has over 120,000 clones, 85% to 95% appearing once. This material consisted of peripheral blood, taken after recovery from COVID-19. The TCR was taken from an adult who had recovered from COVID-19. The rearrangement links TRBV27 to TRBJ1-5; D call uncertain. The CDR3 spells CASSPLGRVDYNQPQHF. The CDR3 region has the DNA TGTGCCAGCAGTCCCCTTGGGAGGGTGGATTACAATCAGCCCCAGCATTTT.